This is a list of T cell receptor beta chains from one sample in a study of identical twins. TCRdb re-analysed the 5' RACE reads in MiXCR, keeping a single row per CDR3 protein. In the table there are about 1.7 million distinct CDR3 sequences, roughly a third of which are singletons. Sequencing was carried out using cord blood. The receptors were gathered from a newborn girl in good health. CDR3s include the opening cysteine and the closing phenylalanine or tryptophan. The D gene is left open where the match is weak.

j_gene | d_gene | v_gene | CDR3aa
TRBJ2-7 | - | TRBV6-1 | CASSEWRESREQYF
TRBJ1-5 | TRBD1 | TRBV4-1 | CASSPGQGGFSNQPQHF
TRBJ1-5 | - | TRBV5-5 | CASRAGDPGQPQHF
TRBJ2-7 | TRBD2 | TRBV4-1 | CASSQPPTSGHSYEQYF
TRBJ2-3 | TRBD1 | TRBV20-1 | CSARVGTGSTDTQYF
TRBJ1-2 | - | TRBV7-9 | CASSLGQSANYGYTF
TRBJ2-3 | - | TRBV28 | CASSPTYPTDTQYF
TRBJ2-1 | - | TRBV3-1 | CASSPLRSGYSYNEQFF
TRBJ2-7 | TRBD2 | TRBV27 | CASSLSSASGGARTYEQYF
TRBJ1-1 | - | TRBV28 | CASSSPDRYTEAFF
TRBJ1-1 | - | TRBV29-1 | CSVENRLRVTEAFF
TRBJ1-2 | TRBD1 | TRBV10-3 | CAISDETGRGSGYTF
TRBJ2-1 | - | TRBV4-2 | CASSQDSRSRVQFF
TRBJ2-2 | - | TRBV7-2 | CASSLVSWNTGELFF
TRBJ2-5 | TRBD2 | TRBV2 | CACGRMSETQYF
TRBJ2-3 | - | TRBV5-1 | CASRSGDLTDTQYF
TRBJ2-3 | - | TRBV3-1 | CASSQESPGVTDTQYF
TRBJ1-2 | - | TRBV20-1 | CSAVQGWDGYTF
TRBJ1-4 | - | TRBV27 | CASSLSPGANEKLFF
TRBJ2-1 | TRBD1 | TRBV5-1 | CAGQGINRDNEQFF
TRBJ2-4 | - | TRBV10-3 | CAISEVGLAKNIQYF
TRBJ2-1 | - | TRBV28 | CASSLTARAHNEQFF
TRBJ1-3 | - | TRBV28 | CASSFMARASGNTIYF
TRBJ1-6 | - | TRBV14 | CASSQTTFNSPLHF